This T cell receptor beta chain originates from a study of cytomegalovirus exposure and HLA in healthy donors. Both 60 Vbeta primers and 13 Jbeta primers went into the PCR. The repertoire was sequenced with immunoSEQ multiplex PCR; TCRdb's copy has only in-frame clones and lacks some. The data show more than 50,000 clones, and the top ten clones hold 6.5% to 8%. The CDR3 loop spans 14 amino acids. V gave up 3 bases and J gave up 10 bases; unmatched junction bases: 6. CDR1 LNHDA and CDR2 SQIVND come from the germline V gene (reference sequence). This TCR derives from a woman aged 40 to 50 in good health and CMV-seronegative. The chain links TRBV19 to TRBJ1-4; 9 positions match TRBD1. The specimen was PBMCs. Written as DNA, the CDR3 is TGTGCCAGTAGTATGGGACAGGGTGAGGGAAAACTGTTTTTT. Translating gives CASSMGQGEGKLFF.